Listed here are 27 T cell receptor beta chains from one sample, sequenced in a study of beta chain features in type 1 diabetes. General observations from the study: Shorter TCRB CDR3s, moderately but significantly so, marked every one of the four CD4+ subsets in Type 1 diabetes patients.

The investigators reverse transcribed all of the isolated RNA, so they sequenced expressed TCRB transcripts. Here immunoSEQ multiplex PCR was the method, and the copy in TCRdb shows in-frame clones only, minus some. The profile shows 300,000 or so clones, roughly 14% of them singletons. These receptors lack a known antigen. Sequenced sample: naive CD4+ T cells from blood. These receptors were collected from a woman under 30 with type 1 diabetes.

This clone has only a few counts. V usage is TRBV7-8 and J usage is TRBJ2-3, with 10 positions matching TRBD2. This CDR3 contains 20 residues. CDR1 SGHVS and CDR2 FQNEAQ come from the germline V gene. With 1 base clipped from V and 3 bases from J, the junction kept 16 bases outside the gene matches. The CDR3 DNA sequence: TGTGCCAGCAGCTTAGACAACTTGCTCTTAGCGGGAGGAAGGACAGATACGCAGTATTTT. It is translated as CASSLDNLLLAGGRTDTQYF.

This clone was counted a few times. The chain has TRBV2 and TRBJ2-7, with D maybe TRBD2 (6 bases). The CDR3 consists of 12 residues. With 4 bases removed from V and 7 bases from J, the gap between germline ends came to 11 bases. Per the germline V gene, CDR1 is SNHLY and CDR2 is FYNNEI. This chain's CDR3 is CASSGPGREQYV. The CDR3 nucleotides are TGTGCCAGCAGTGGCCCAGGGAGGGAGCAGTACGTC.

This chain links TRBV11-2 with TRBJ2-3; tentatively, D is TRBD2 (5 bases). The CDR3 loop spans 18 amino acids. Germline assignment: CDR1 SGHAT and CDR2 FQNNGV. V was pared by 1 base and J by 6 bases, with 23 bases between. In nucleotides, the CDR3 is TGTGCCAGCAGCTTAGGGACCTGGCTGGCTAGCAATTCTGATACGCAGTATTTT. Translation: CASSLGTWLASNSDTQYF.

The chain recombines TRBV29-1 with TRBJ2-7, with 7 bases matching TRBD2. Germline V lookup: CDR1 SQVTM, CDR2 ANQGSEA. This CDR3 is 11 amino acids long. J gave up 6 bases and V 5 bases, and 4 bases lay outside the gene matches. The DNA for the CDR3 is TGCAGCGTTACGGGGGAGGGCGAGCAGTACGTC. Protein product: CSVTGEGEQYV.

This clone was picked up a small number of times. The CDR3 protein is CASSPTNGIYNEQFF. DNA of the CDR3: TGTGCCAGCAGCCCGACGAACGGGATTTACAATGAGCAGTTCTTC. The rearrangement joins TRBV7-9 to TRBJ2-1; D perhaps matches TRBD2 (5 bases). Germline lookup yields CDR1 SEHNR and CDR2 FQNEAQ (reference sequence). V lost 5 bases and J 4 bases, leaving 15 bases between the germline ends. This CDR3 spans 15 amino acids.

This clone has just a few counts. The rearrangement uses TRBV9 and TRBJ2-1; 9 nucleotides align to TRBD2. Germline-derived CDR1 and CDR2 are SGDLS and YYNGEE. J lost 7 bases, V lost 3 bases, and 8 bases had no gene match. This CDR3 is built from 15 residues. This chain's CDR3 is CASSDAGTSWNEQFF. In DNA, the CDR3 is TGTGCCAGCAGCGATGCCGGGACTAGCTGGAATGAGCAGTTCTTC.

This clone was observed a few times. This rearrangement joins TRBV28 to TRBJ2-4; weak D call: TRBD2 (5 bases). V was clipped by 6 bases and J by 7 bases, with 7 bases between them. This CDR3 is 11 amino acids long. Germline V gene lookup returns CDR1 MDHEN and CDR2 SYDVKM. CDR3 DNA sequence: TGTGCCAGCAGATGGGAGAACATTCAGTACTTC. Translating it yields CASRWENIQYF.

The chain recombines TRBV15 with TRBJ1-2; possibly TRBD1 for D (5 bases). The CDR3 totals 14 residues. CDR1 LNHNV and CDR2 YYDKDF come from the germline V gene (reference sequence). V shed 0 bases and J shed 11 bases, with 16 bases lying between them. CDR3 sequence reads: CATSRDAGAGGYTF. In DNA, the CDR3 is TGTGCCACCAGCAGAGATGCGGGCGCCGGGGGTTACACCTTC.

The chain couples TRBV5-1 to TRBJ2-5; 11 bases are shared with TRBD2. The CDR3 is 14 residues long. V shed 4 bases and J 3 bases; nucleotides not matched to a gene: 2. CDR1 and CDR2 (germline): SGHRS, YFSETQ. This CDR3 is CASSRGLAEETQYF. The CDR3 DNA reads as TGCGCCAGCAGCCGGGGACTAGCGGAAGAGACCCAGTACTTC.

This chain's CDR3 is CASSLLANTEAFF. The CDR3 DNA reads as TGTGCCAGCAGCTTACTGGCGAACACTGAAGCTTTCTTT. The chain links TRBV7-9 to TRBJ1-1; D unresolved. CDR1 SEHNR and CDR2 FQNEAQ come from the germline V gene (reference sequence). CDR3 size: 13 residues. V shed 2 bases and J shed 1 base, with 5 bases lying between them.

This clone was seen just once. J is TRBJ2-3 and V is TRBV7-9; 13 bases align to TRBD2. The CDR3 consists of 17 residues. With 3 bases clipped from V and 2 bases from J, the junction kept 5 bases outside the gene matches. The germline V gene has CDR1 SEHNR and CDR2 FQNEAQ (reference sequence). The CDR3 coding sequence is TGTGCCAGCAGCTTGACAGGGACTAGCGGGACCACAGATACGCAGTATTTT. Translating it yields CASSLTGTSGTTDTQYF.

The chain uses TRBV5-1 and TRBJ2-5; D is possibly TRBD2 (6 bases). V shed 4 bases and J shed 4 bases, with 17 bases lying between them. This CDR3 has 15 residues. Per germline, CDR1 SGHRS and CDR2 YFSETQ. The CDR3 DNA follows: TGCGCCAGCAGCCCCCGGCGGACCGGGGGAGAGACCCAGTACTTC. Amino acids: CASSPRRTGGETQYF.

V is TRBV28 and J is TRBJ2-7; 12 bases line up with TRBD2. Looked up from germline, CDR1 is MDHEN and CDR2 is SYDVKM. With V trimmed by 3 bases and J by 5 bases, 8 bases remained unmatched. CDR3 length equals 16 residues. In DNA, the CDR3 is TGTGCCAGCAGTTTGTTTCGACTAGCGGGAGCCAACGAGCAGTACTTC. Amino acids: CASSLFRLAGANEQYF.

This clone has just a few counts. The V gene is TRBV6-6, the J gene TRBJ1-2; TRBD1 is a possible D gene (5 bases). V was cut by 3 bases and J by 7 bases, with 12 bases left in between. This CDR3 contains 13 residues. Germline CDR1 is MNHNY and CDR2 is SVGAGI (reference sequence). Written as DNA, the CDR3 is TGTGCCAGCAGTTATTTGGTCCAGGGTGGCTACACCTTC. The encoded protein is CASSYLVQGGYTF.

This clone was seen a few times. The rearrangement uses TRBV4-3 and TRBJ2-3; 11 bases line up with TRBD2. Germline V gene lookup returns CDR1 LGHNA and CDR2 YSLEER. CDR3 size: 16 residues. V lost 0 bases, J lost 4 bases, and 3 bases stayed unmatched. CDR3 nucleotides: TGCGCCAGCAGCCAAGATAGCGGGAGGGCCCCAGATACGCAGTATTTT. Translation: CASSQDSGRAPDTQYF.

This clone turned up a few times. The chain employs TRBV27 and TRBJ2-1, with 10 nucleotides matching TRBD2. V lost 1 base to trimming and J lost 0 bases; unmatched junction nucleotides: 6. Per the germline V gene, CDR1 is MNHEY and CDR2 is SMNVEV (reference sequence). This CDR3 spans 18 amino acids. CDR3 amino acids: CASSLLLAGRTSYNEQFF. The CDR3 nucleotides read TGTGCCAGCAGTTTATTACTAGCGGGACGTACCTCCTACAATGAGCAGTTCTTC.

The sample holds a few counts of this clone. The V gene is TRBV13, the J gene TRBJ2-5; a weak D match, TRBD2 (6 bases). Germline V gene lookup returns CDR1 PRHDT and CDR2 FYEKMQ (reference sequence). The CDR3 consists of 13 residues. Between the trimmed V and J ends, which lost 3 bases and 3 bases, there was a span of 8 bases. In DNA, the CDR3 is TGTGCCAGCAGCTTCCCGGGAGAAGAGACCCAGTACTTC. Protein sequence: CASSFPGEETQYF.

This chain connects TRBV30 to TRBJ2-3, with no clear D. With 2 bases removed from V and 2 bases from J, the gap between germline ends came to 5 bases. The CDR3 consists of 12 residues. Germline CDR1 and CDR2: GTSNPN and SVGIG (reference sequence). This CDR3 reads CAWSQSTDTQYF. CDR3 sequence (DNA): TGTGCCTGGAGTCAATCCACAGATACGCAGTATTTT. Full variable domain (missing parts from reference TRBV30 and TRBJ2-3): SQTIHQWPATLVQPVGSPLSLECTVEGTSNPNLYWYRQAAGRGLQLLFYSVGIGQISSEVPQNLSASRPQDRQFILSSKKLLLSDSGFYLCAWSQSTDTQYFGPGTRLTVL.

This clone showed up just a few times. The V call is TRBV30, the J call TRBJ2-5; TRBD2 matches 7 bases. V gave up 0 bases and J gave up 5 bases; unmatched junction bases: 3. Germline V gene sequence: CDR1 GTSNPN, CDR2 SVGIG (reference sequence). The length of the CDR3 is 13 residues. The CDR3 DNA follows: TGTGCCTGGAGTGTGTGGCGGGGGGAGACCCAGTACTTC. Translated, it gives CAWSVWRGETQYF.

This clone was picked up a small number of times. The chain couples TRBV9 to TRBJ2-2; 10 bases align to TRBD2. Germline CDR1 SGDLS, CDR2 YYNGEE. The CDR3 sequence is 16 residues long. V lost 4 bases to trimming and J lost 5 bases; unmatched junction nucleotides: 8. The CDR3 loop reads CASSSRGSGRTGELFF. CDR3 nucleotides: TGTGCCAGCAGCTCCCGGGGTAGCGGGAGGACCGGGGAGCTGTTTTTT.

This clone was seen only a few times. The chain joins TRBV28 to TRBJ2-5; TRBD1 aligns across 10 bases. The germline CDR1 and CDR2 sequences are MDHEN and SYDVKM. This CDR3 contains 14 residues. V shed 7 bases and J 4 bases; nucleotides not matched to a gene: 6. The CDR3 bases are TGTGCCAGCAATTGGGGGACAGGGGTAGAGACCCAGTACTTC. As protein: CASNWGTGVETQYF.

This clone has a handful of counts. The chain couples TRBV5-7 to TRBJ2-1; 8 bases agree with TRBD2. TRBV5-7 is known as an ORF, though its function is uncertain. The CDR3 runs 17 residues. V was pared by 0 bases and J by 4 bases, with 9 bases of the junction left unmatched. CDR3 amino acids: CASSLVGRAPTYNEQFF. The CDR3 DNA is TGTGCCAGCAGCTTGGTCGGGAGGGCCCCTACTTACAATGAGCAGTTCTTC.

The chain joins TRBV19 to TRBJ2-2; 10 positions agree with TRBD1. Germline values: CDR1 LNHDA, CDR2 SQIVND (reference sequence). J was trimmed by 2 bases and V by 6 bases; bases with no gene match: 3. This CDR3 has 15 residues. The CDR3 coding sequence is TGTGCCAGTAGGGGGACAGGGGTTAACACCGGGGAGCTGTTTTTT. Protein sequence: CASRGTGVNTGELFF.

The V gene is TRBV7-2, the J gene TRBJ2-7; D is perhaps TRBD1 (5 bases). The CDR3 is 16 amino acids. Trimming pared 6 bases from V and 2 bases from J, leaving 20 bases between. Germline V gene data show CDR1 as SGHTA and CDR2 as FQGNSA. CDR3 loop: CASRLFTGDLTYEQYF. The CDR3 region has the DNA TGTGCCAGCAGGCTATTTACAGGAGACCTCACCTACGAGCAGTACTTC.

The chain has TRBV5-1 and TRBJ2-3; 9 bases map to TRBD2. CDR3 length: 15 residues. The germline V gene encodes CDR1 SGHRS and CDR2 YFSETQ. V trimming: 2 bases; J trimming: 3 bases; junction bases outside the gene matches: 4. The DNA for the CDR3 is TGCGCCAGCAGCTTTAGCGGGAGTTTAACAGATACGCAGTATTTT. Translation gives CASSFSGSLTDTQYF.

Only a few counts were recorded for this clone. The chain combines TRBV11-2 with TRBJ2-2, with D perhaps matching TRBD2 (6 bases). V was clipped by 3 bases and J by 6 bases, with 17 bases between them. This CDR3 contains 16 residues. From germline, CDR1 is SGHAT and CDR2 FQNNGV. CDR3 nucleotide sequence: TGTGCCAGCAGCTTTTTCGGGACTGCCTACGCCGGGGAGCTGTTTTTT. It codes for CASSFFGTAYAGELFF.

The chain is built from TRBV6-1 and TRBJ2-7, with TRBD2 matching 7 bases. CDR3 length: 13 residues. V was clipped by 6 bases and J by 3 bases; unmatched bases: 5. Germline V CDR1 and CDR2: MNHNS, SASEGT. The DNA of the CDR3 is TGTGCCAGCAGAGCGGGACTACACTACGAGCAGTACGTC. Protein product: CASRAGLHYEQYV.